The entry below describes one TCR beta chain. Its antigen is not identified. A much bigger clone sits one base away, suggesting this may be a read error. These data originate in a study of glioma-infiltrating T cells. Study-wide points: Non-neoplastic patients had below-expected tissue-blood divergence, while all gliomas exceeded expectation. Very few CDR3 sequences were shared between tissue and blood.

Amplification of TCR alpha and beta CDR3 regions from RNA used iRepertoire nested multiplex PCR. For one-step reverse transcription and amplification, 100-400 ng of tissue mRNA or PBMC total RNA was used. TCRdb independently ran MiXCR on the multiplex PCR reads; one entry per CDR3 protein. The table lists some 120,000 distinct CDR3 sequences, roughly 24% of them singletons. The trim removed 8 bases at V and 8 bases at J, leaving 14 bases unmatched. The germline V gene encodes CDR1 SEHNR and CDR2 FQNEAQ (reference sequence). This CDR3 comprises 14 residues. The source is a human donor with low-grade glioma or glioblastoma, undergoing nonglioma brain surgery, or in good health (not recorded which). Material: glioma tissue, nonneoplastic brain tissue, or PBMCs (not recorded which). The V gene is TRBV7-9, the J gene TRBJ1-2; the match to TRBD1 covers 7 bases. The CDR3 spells CASGTPGGFWGYTF. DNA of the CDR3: TGTGCCAGCGGTACGCCAGGGGGTTTTTGGGGCTACACCTTC.